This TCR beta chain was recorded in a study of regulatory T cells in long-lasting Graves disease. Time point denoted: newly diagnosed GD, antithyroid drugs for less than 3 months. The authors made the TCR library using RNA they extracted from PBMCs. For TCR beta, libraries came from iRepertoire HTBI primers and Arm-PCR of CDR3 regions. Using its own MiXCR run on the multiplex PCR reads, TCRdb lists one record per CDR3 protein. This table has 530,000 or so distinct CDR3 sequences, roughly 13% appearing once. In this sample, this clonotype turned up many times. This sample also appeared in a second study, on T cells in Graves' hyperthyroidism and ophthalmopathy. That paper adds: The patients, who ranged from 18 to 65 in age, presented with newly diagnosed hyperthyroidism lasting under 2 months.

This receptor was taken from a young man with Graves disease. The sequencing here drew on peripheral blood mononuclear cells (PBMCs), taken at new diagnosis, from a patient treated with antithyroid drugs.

This CDR3 is CSARDQREAVSGELFF. The DNA for the CDR3 is TGCAGTGCTAGGGACCAGCGGGAGGCTGTATCCGGGGAGCTGTTTTTT. This sequence joins TRBV20-1 and TRBJ2-2, with TRBD2 matching over 9 bases. CDR1 and CDR2 from the germline V gene are DFQATT and SNEGSKA (reference sequence). CDR3 length equals 16 residues. The V gene end was trimmed by 3 bases and the J gene end by 6 bases; junction bases not matched to a gene: 11.